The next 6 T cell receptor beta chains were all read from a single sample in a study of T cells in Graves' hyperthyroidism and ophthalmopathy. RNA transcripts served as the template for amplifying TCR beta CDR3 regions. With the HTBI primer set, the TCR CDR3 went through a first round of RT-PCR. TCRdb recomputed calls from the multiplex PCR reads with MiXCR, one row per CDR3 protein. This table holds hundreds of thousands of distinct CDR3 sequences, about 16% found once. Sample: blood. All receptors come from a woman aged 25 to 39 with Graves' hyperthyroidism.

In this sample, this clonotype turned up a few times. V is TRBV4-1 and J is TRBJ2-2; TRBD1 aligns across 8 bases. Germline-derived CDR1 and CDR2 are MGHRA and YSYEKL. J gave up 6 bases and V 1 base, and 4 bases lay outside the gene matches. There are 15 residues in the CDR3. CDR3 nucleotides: TGCGCCAGCAGCCAAGGGCCACAGGGGGCCGGGGAGCTGTTTTTT. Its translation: CASSQGPQGAGELFF.

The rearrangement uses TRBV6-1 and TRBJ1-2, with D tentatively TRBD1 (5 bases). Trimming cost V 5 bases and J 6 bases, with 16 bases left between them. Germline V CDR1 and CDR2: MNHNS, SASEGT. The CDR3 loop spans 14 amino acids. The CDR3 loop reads CASSQGTEGHGYTF. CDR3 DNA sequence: TGTGCCAGCAGTCAAGGGACGGAGGGTCATGGCTACACCTTC.

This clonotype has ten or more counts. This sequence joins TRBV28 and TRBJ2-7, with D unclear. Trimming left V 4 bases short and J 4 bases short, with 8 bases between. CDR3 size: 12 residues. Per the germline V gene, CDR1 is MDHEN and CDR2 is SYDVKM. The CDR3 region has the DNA TGTGCCAGCAGTTCCGTCACGTACGAGCAGTACTTC. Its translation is CASSSVTYEQYF.

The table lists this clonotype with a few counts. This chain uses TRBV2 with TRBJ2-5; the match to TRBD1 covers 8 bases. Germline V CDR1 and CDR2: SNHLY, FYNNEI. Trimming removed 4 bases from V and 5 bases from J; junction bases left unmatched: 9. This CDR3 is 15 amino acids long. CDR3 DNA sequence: TGTGCCAGCAGTGTTCGACAGGGGCCGAGGGAGACCCAGTACTTC. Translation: CASSVRQGPRETQYF. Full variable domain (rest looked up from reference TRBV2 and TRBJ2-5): EPEVTQTPSHQVTQMGQEVILRCVPISNHLYFYWYRQILGQKVEFLVSFYNNEISEKSEIFDDQFSVERPDGSNFTLKIRSTKLEDSAMYFCASSVRQGPRETQYFGPGTRLLVL.

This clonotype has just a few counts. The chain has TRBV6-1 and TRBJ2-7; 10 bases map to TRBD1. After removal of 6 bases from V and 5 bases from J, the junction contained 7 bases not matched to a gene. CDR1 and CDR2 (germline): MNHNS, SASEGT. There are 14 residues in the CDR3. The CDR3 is CASSRGDRGHEQYF. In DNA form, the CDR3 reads TGTGCCAGCAGCAGAGGGGACAGGGGTCACGAGCAGTACTTC.

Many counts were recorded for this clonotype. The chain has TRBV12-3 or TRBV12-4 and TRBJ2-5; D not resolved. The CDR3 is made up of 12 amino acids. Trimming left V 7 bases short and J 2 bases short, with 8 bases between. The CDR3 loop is CASKDDQETQYF. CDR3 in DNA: TGTGCCAGCAAAGACGATCAAGAGACCCAGTACTTC.